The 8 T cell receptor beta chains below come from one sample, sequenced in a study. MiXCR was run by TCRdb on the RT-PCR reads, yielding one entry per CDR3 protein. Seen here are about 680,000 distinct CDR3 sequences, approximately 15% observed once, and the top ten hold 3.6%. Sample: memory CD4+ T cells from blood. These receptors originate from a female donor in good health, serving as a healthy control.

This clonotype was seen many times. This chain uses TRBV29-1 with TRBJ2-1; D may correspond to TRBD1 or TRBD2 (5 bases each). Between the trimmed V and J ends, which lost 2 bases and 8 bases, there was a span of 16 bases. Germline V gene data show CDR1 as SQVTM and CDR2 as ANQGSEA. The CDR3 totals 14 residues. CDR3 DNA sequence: TGCAGCGTTGAAACCCGGATGGGGGTCGATGAGCAGTTCTTC. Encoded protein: CSVETRMGVDEQFF.

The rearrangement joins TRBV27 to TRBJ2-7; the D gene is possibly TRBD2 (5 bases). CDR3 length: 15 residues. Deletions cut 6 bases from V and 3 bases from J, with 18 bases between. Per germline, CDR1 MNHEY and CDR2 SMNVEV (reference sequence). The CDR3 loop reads CASRATVLASYEQYF. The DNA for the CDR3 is TGTGCCAGCAGAGCAACGGTCCTAGCTAGCTACGAGCAGTACTTC.

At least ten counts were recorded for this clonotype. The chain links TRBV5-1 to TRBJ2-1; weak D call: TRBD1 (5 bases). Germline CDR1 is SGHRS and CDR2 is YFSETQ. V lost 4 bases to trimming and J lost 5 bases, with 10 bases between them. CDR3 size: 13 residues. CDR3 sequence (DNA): TGCGCCAGCAGCCGAGACAGAGACAATGAGCAGTTCTTC. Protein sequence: CASSRDRDNEQFF.

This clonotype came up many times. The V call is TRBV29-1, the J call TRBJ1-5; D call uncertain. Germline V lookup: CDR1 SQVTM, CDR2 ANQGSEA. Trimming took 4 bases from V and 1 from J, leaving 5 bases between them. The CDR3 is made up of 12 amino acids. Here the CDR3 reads CSVGASNQPQHF. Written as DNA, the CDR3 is TGCAGCGTTGGGGCGAGCAATCAGCCCCAGCATTTT.

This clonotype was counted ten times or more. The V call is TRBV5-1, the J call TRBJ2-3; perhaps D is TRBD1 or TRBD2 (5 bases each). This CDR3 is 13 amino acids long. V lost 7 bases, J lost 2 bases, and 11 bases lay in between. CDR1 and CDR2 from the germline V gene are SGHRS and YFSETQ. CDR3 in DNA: TGCGCCAGCGCCCCGGGGCCCACAGATACGCAGTATTTT. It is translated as CASAPGPTDTQYF.

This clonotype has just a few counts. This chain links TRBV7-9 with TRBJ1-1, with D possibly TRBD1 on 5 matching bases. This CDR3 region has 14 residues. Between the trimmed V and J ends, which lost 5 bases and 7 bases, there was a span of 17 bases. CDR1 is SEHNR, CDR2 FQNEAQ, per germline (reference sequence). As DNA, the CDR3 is TGTGCCAGCAGCCTCCCCGGAGGGGCGAGTGAAGCTTTCTTT. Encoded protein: CASSLPGGASEAFF.

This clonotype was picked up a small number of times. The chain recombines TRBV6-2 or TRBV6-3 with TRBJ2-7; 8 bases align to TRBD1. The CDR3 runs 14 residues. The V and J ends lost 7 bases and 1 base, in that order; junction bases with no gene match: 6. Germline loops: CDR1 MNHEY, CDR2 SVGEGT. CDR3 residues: CASMWDRLSYEQYF. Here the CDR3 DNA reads TGTGCCAGCATGTGGGACAGGCTTTCCTACGAGCAGTACTTC.

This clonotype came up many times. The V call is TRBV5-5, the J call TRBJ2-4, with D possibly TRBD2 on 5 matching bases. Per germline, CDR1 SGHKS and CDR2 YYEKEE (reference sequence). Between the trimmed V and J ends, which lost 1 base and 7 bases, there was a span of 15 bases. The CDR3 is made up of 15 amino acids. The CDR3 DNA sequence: TGTGCCAGCAGCTTGTTCCCCCAAAGGGAGAACATTCAGTACTTC. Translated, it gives CASSLFPQRENIQYF.